This TCR beta chain was retrieved from a study of technical replicates of blood from a few donors (dated by TCRdb to the late 2010s). V is trimmed back by 5 bases and J by 5 bases, and the junction contains 4 bases that no gene match accounts for. Reading the germline V gene gives CDR1 MGHRA and CDR2 YSYEKL. Reading from cysteine to phenylalanine, the CDR3 counts 13 amino acids. The read is trimmed to its CDR3 DNA, 39 bases read in frame from base 1. About this clone itself: Its antigen specificity is not known. Base quality data are lacking; no much larger clone is found one base away.

Libraries were prepared through the immunoSEQ multiplex PCR assay. Entries here come from immuneACCESS through TCRdb and include only in-frame sequences with V and J called. Some clones fail to appear in such tables; in the studies checked, an unresolved V gene covers under half of the shortfall, and the cause of the remainder is unknown. The sample data list tens of thousands of clones, and about 98% of these were observed just once. The ten top clones hold around 0.15% of the sample. Specimen: T cells isolated from PBMCs. Rearrangement joined TRBV4-1 to TRBJ2-5; 8 central bases correspond to TRBD1. This receptor was obtained from a human donor in good health. The CDR3 corresponds to CASSLTGGETQYF. The sequenced DNA: TGCGCCAGCAGCTTAACAGGGGGGGAGACCCAGTACTTC.